The rows below give T cell receptor beta chains drawn from one sample of a study of blood T cell repertoires in COVID-19. TCRdb keeps only in-frame clones here, not all; method: immunoSEQ multiplex PCR. The sample lists fewer than 20,000 clones, approximately 90% occurring once. The specimen was peripheral blood. All receptors derive from a human donor in a cohort sampled during active COVID-19. Each CDR3 is given with its conserved first and last residue. A D gene is named only where the DNA matches it firmly. Only part of the rows carry a size: once, few, many, or a class if the clone is expanded.

TRBJ1-2 once . TRBV25-1 TGTGCCAGCAGTGGAGGACAGTCTCAATTCTATGGCTACACCTTC CASSGGQSQFYGYTF
TRBJ1-1 once . TRBV30 TGTGCCTGGAGCCTCCCCGGGGAGTTGAACACTGAAGCTTTCTTT CAWSLPGELNTEAFF
TRBJ2-2 . . TRBV5-6 TGTGCCAGCAGCCCGGGGATCTTACCCGGGGAGCTGTTTTTT CASSPGILPGELFF
TRBJ2-5 . . TRBV2 TGTGCCAGCAGGCTCGAGTCGACCCAGTACTTC CASRLESTQYF
TRBJ2-1 . . TRBV7-3 TGTGCCAGCAGCTTAAGAGGCGGCTACAATGAGCAGTTCTTC CASSLRGGYNEQFF
TRBJ1-1 . . TRBV7-3 TGTGCCAGCAGCTTAAAACGCGGATCCACTGAAGCTTTCTTT CASSLKRGSTEAFF
TRBJ1-1 . . TRBV7-3 TGTGCCAGCAGCGTAAATACAGGGCCCAGGGCTGAAGCTTTCTTT CASSVNTGPRAEAFF
TRBJ2-5 . . TRBV5-6 TGTGCCAGCAGCTTGGGTTCCAGGGTTGGAGAGACCCAGTACTTC CASSLGSRVGETQYF
TRBJ2-3 . TRBD2 TRBV6-2/TRBV6-3 TGTGCCAGCAGTTACCCCCTGATTGGTTCCCGGGAGGCCCGGGATACGCAGTATTTT CASSYPLIGSREARDTQYF
TRBJ2-4 . . TRBV4-3 TGCGCCAGCAGCCCAGGGAGGGGGGGGCACAGGGCCAAAAACATTCAGTACTTC CASSPGRGGHRAKNIQYF
TRBJ2-3 . . TRBV27 TGTGCCAGCAAAGGGACTAGCACAGATACGCAGTATTTT CASKGTSTDTQYF
TRBJ2-7 . TRBD1 TRBV7-9 TGTGCCACGGGACAGGGCCCTTACGAGCAGTACTTC CATGQGPYEQYF
TRBJ2-7 once TRBD2 TRBV27 TGTGCCAGCAGTTTACGGGAGGATAACCTTCTCTACGAGCAGTACTTC CASSLREDNLLYEQYF
TRBJ2-1 . TRBD1 TRBV7-2 TGTGCCAGCACCCATCCGGGACAGACGCTCGCTGAGCAGTTCTTC CASTHPGQTLAEQFF
TRBJ2-7 . TRBD2 TRBV7-3 TGTGCCAGCAGCTTAGGCTTCGGGACTAGCGGGAGTACCGGCGAGCAGTACTTC CASSLGFGTSGSTGEQYF
TRBJ1-5 . . TRBV24-1 TGTGCCACCAGTGGGGGCAGGGGAGGCAATCAGCCCCAGCATTTT CATSGGRGGNQPQHF
TRBJ1-1 once . TRBV10-3 TGTGCCATCAGTAGAAGGGGCGAGGAAACTGAAGCTTTCTTT CAISRRGEETEAFF
TRBJ1-4 . . TRBV6-2/TRBV6-3 TGTGCCAGCAGTTACTCGGCTGGATCGAACAGGGTTCGCATGGTAAAACTGTTTTTT CASSYSAGSNRVRMVKLFF
TRBJ1-1 . . TRBV19 TGTGCCAGTAGTAAACAGGGCTGGAACACTGAAGCTTTCTTT CASSKQGWNTEAFF
TRBJ2-5 . TRBD2 TRBV10-3 TGTGCCATCAGAAGGACTAGCGGGGAACAAGAGACCCAGTACTTC CAIRRTSGEQETQYF
TRBJ2-6 once . TRBV9 TGTGCCAGCAGCGCACGTAGTTGGGCCAACGTCCTGACTTTC CASSARSWANVLTF
TRBJ2-1 . TRBD1 TRBV27 TGTGCCAGCAGTTACAACAGGGGGAATGAGCAGTTCTTC CASSYNRGNEQFF
TRBJ1-3 . . TRBV6-6 TGTGCCAGCAGTTACTCGGGTGGAAGGGGTGGAAACACCATATATTTT CASSYSGGRGGNTIYF
TRBJ1-6 . TRBD1 TRBV7-6 TGTGCCAGCAGCCTATCTACGGGACAGGCTAATTCACCCCTCCACTTT CASSLSTGQANSPLHF
TRBJ2-7 . TRBD1 TRBV5-1 TGCGCCAGCAGCTCCGAACTACCGGGACAGGGTTTCTACGAGCAGTACTTC CASSSELPGQGFYEQYF
TRBJ1-5 once TRBD1 TRBV5-1 TGCGCCAGCAGCCCGGCCGGGACAGGGTATCAGCCCCAGCATTTT CASSPAGTGYQPQHF
TRBJ2-7 . TRBD1 TRBV4-1 TGCGCCAGCAGCCAACCGGACAGGGTCCCCTACGAGCAGTACTTC CASSQPDRVPYEQYF
TRBJ1-1 . . TRBV30 TGTGCCTGGAGTGTAACAGGGATTGGTGAAGCTTTCTTT CAWSVTGIGEAFF
TRBJ1-6 . . TRBV5-1 TGCGCCAGCAGCTTGGGACAGGCGTATAATTCACCCCTCCACTTT CASSLGQAYNSPLHF
TRBJ2-6 . . TRBV7-2 TGTGCCAGCAGCTTACCCCCTGCGGGGGCCAACGTCCTGACTTTC CASSLPPAGANVLTF
TRBJ2-1 . TRBD1 TRBV2 TGTGCCAGCAGTGTTGACAGGGGGAATGAGCAGTTCTTC CASSVDRGNEQFF
TRBJ2-2 . TRBD1 TRBV12-5 TGTGCTAGTGGTTTACTTCAGGGGGCTAGCGGGGAGCTGTTTTTT CASGLLQGASGELFF
TRBJ1-1 . . TRBV18 TGTGCCAGCTCACCACTCGGGGAAGCTTTCTTT CASSPLGEAFF
TRBJ1-1 . TRBD1 TRBV29-1 TGCAGCGGGGGAGAGACAGGGGCCCTTCTTGGGGCTTTCTTT CSGGETGALLGAFF
TRBJ2-1 once TRBD2 TRBV5-5 TGTGCCAGCAGCTCGAATGGACTAGCCCACAATGAGCAGTTCTTC CASSSNGLAHNEQFF